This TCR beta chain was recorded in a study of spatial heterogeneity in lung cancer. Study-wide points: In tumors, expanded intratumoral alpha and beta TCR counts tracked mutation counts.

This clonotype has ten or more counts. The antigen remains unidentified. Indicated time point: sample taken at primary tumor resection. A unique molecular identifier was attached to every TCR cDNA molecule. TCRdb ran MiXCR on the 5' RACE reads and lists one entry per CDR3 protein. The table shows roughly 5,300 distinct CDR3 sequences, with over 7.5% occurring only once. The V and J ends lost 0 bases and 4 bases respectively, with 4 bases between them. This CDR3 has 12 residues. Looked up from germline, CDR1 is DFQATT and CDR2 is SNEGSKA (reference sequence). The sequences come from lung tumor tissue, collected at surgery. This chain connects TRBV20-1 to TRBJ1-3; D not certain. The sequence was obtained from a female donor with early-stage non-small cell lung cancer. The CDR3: CSARDLGNTIYF. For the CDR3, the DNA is TGCAGTGCTAGAGATCTCGGAAACACCATATATTTT.